A single T cell receptor (beta chain) is shown here with its context. This sample stems from a study of CD8 T cells in Susac syndrome. After extraction with the RNeasy kit, about 0.45 to 1 ug of the RNA was reverse transcribed using random hexamers. By means of immunoSEQ multiplex PCR, TCR beta CDR3 spanning 54 Vbeta and 13 Jbeta underwent amplification. TCRdb recomputed calls from the immunoSEQ multiplex PCR reads with MiXCR, one row per CDR3 protein. This repertoire shows about 120,000 distinct CDR3 sequences, 80% to 95% found once; its top ten account for roughly 0.14%. The sequenced target, TCR beta, came from blood CD8+ and CD4+ T cells. FACS enriched CD8+ TEMRA cells, while bulk CD8+ and CD4+ were negatively isolated. The V gene's germline CDR1 is SQVTM and CDR2 ANQGSEA. The CDR3 runs to 15 residues. Trimming shortened V by 3 bases and J by 0 bases, and 12 bases separated the two germline ends.

This chain uses TRBV29-1 with TRBJ1-3; D call uncertain. The TCR sequence derives from a human donor in good health. What was sequenced was CD4+ T cells from PBMCs. The CDR3 DNA follows: TGCAGCGTTGAGGGCTCCGGCTACTCTGGAAACACCATATATTTT. This sequence encodes CSVEGSGYSGNTIYF. Looking up the rest from reference TRBV29-1 and TRBJ1-3 gives the full variable domain: SAVISQKPSRDICQRGTSLTIQCQVDSQVTMMFWYRQQPGQSLTLIATANQGSEATYESGFVIDKFPISRPNLTFSTLTVSNMSPEDSSIYLCSVEGSGYSGNTIYFGEGSWLTVV.